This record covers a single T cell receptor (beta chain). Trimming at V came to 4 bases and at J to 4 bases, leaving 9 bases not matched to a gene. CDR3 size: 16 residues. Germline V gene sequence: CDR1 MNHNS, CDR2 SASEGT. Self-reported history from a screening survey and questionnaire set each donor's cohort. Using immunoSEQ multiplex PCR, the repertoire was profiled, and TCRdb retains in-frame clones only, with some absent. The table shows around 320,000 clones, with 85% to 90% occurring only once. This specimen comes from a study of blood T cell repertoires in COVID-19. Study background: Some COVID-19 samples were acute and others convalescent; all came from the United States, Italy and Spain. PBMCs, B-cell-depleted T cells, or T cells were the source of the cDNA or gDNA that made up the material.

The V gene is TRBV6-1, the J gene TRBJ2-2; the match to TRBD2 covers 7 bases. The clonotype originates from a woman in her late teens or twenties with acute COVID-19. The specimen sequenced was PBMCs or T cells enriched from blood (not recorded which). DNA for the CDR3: TGTGCCAGCAGTGTCGACCTAGCGGTGATCACCGGGGAGCTGTTTTTT. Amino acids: CASSVDLAVITGELFF.